The 3 T cell receptor beta chains in this list originate from one sample, sequenced in a study of cytomegalovirus exposure and HLA in healthy donors. PCR used 60 Vbeta primers and 13 Jbeta primers. The table came from immunoSEQ multiplex PCR; TCRdb's copy has only in-frame clones and leaves some out. Of 100,000 to 150,000 clones listed, about four fifths are singletons. Sequenced sample: PBMCs. The receptors derive from a woman aged 50 to 65 in good health and CMV-seropositive.

This clone was counted a single time. J is TRBJ2-7 and V is TRBV13, with TRBD1 identical over 7 bases. Germline CDR1 reads PRHDT; CDR2 reads FYEKMQ (reference sequence). The J segment lost 2 bases and the V segment lost 0 bases, leaving 1 base of the junction unmatched. There are 14 residues in the CDR3. The CDR3 DNA reads TGTGCCAGCAGCTTAGGCCAGGGGGCCTACGAGCAGTACTTC. Protein sequence: CASSLGQGAYEQYF.

This clone occurred once. This CDR3 is CASSLGSQGVSLAKNIQYF. As DNA, the CDR3 is TGCGCCAGCAGCTTGGGGTCACAGGGAGTATCACTAGCCAAAAACATTCAGTACTTC. V usage is TRBV5-1 and J usage is TRBJ2-4, with D possibly being TRBD1 (6 bases). Germline CDR1 SGHRS, CDR2 YFSETQ. Trimming stripped 0 bases from V and 0 bases from J, with 19 bases between. CDR3 length: 19 residues.

The rearrangement links TRBV10-3 to TRBJ1-5, with TRBD1 matching over 8 bases. CDR3 length: 14 amino acids. Germline CDR1 reads ENHRY; CDR2 reads SYGVKD. V lost 6 bases, J lost 5 bases, and 6 bases stayed unmatched. The DNA of the CDR3 is TGTGCCATCAGCAGCGACAGGGGACATCAGCCCCAGCATTTT. It translates to CAISSDRGHQPQHF.